A selection of T cell receptor beta chains follows, all from one sample in a study of control samples from healthy donors and cancer patients. Libraries were prepared by immunoSEQ multiplex PCR; TCRdb keeps only in-frame clonotypes and omits some of them. This table has roughly 86,000 clones, roughly 89% appearing once. Material for sequencing was blood. Receptor source: a man aged 25 to 40 in good health. Each CDR3 is given with its conserved first and last residue. The D gene is left open where the match is weak. Clone size is given for some rows only: seen once, a few or many times, or a class if the clone is expanded.

d_gene: TRBD2
v_gene: TRBV30
abundance: NA
j_gene: TRBJ2-1
CDR3nt: TGTGCCTGGGGGTTACTAGCGTACCGCTACAATGAGCAGTTCTTC
CDR3aa: CAWGLLAYRYNEQFF

d_gene: TRBD2
v_gene: TRBV7-2
abundance: NA
j_gene: TRBJ2-7
CDR3nt: TGTGCCAGCAGCTTCCTTAGCGGGAGCTCCTACGAGCAGTACTTC
CDR3aa: CASSFLSGSSYEQYF

d_gene: NA
v_gene: TRBV9
abundance: NA
j_gene: TRBJ2-7
CDR3nt: TGTGCCAGCAGCGACGCCTACGAGCAGTACTTC
CDR3aa: CASSDAYEQYF

d_gene: NA
v_gene: TRBV6-5
abundance: NA
j_gene: TRBJ2-5
CDR3nt: TGTGCCAGCAGCCCGACAGTTAACCAAGAGACCCAGTACTTC
CDR3aa: CASSPTVNQETQYF

d_gene: TRBD2
v_gene: TRBV29-1
abundance: NA
j_gene: TRBJ2-5
CDR3nt: TGCAGCGTGGGACTAGCGGGAGGCCGAGAGACCCAGTACTTC
CDR3aa: CSVGLAGGRETQYF

d_gene: NA
v_gene: TRBV19
abundance: NA
j_gene: TRBJ2-2
CDR3nt: TGTGCCAGTAGCAAGCCCCAGGGTACGAACACCGGGGAGCTGTTTTTT
CDR3aa: CASSKPQGTNTGELFF

d_gene: NA
v_gene: TRBV10-3
abundance: NA
j_gene: TRBJ1-1
CDR3nt: TGTGCCATCAGAGGGGAACCCAACGCTGAAGCTTTCTTT
CDR3aa: CAIRGEPNAEAFF

d_gene: NA
v_gene: TRBV7-8
abundance: NA
j_gene: TRBJ2-5
CDR3nt: TGTGCCAGCAGCTTACTACAAGAGACCCAGTACTTC
CDR3aa: CASSLLQETQYF

d_gene: NA
v_gene: TRBV9
abundance: once
j_gene: TRBJ1-2
CDR3nt: TGTGCCAGCAGCCCGCTAAGCCCCACGGGCCAGGGCCTCGGTGGGGACTATGGCTACACCTTC
CDR3aa: CASSPLSPTGQGLGGDYGYTF

d_gene: TRBD2
v_gene: TRBV5-8
abundance: once
j_gene: TRBJ2-5
CDR3nt: TGTGCCAGCAGCTTGCCCGCGGGGGGGGGCGCAAAGACCCAGTACTTC
CDR3aa: CASSLPAGGGAKTQYF

d_gene: TRBD2
v_gene: TRBV7-2
abundance: NA
j_gene: TRBJ2-6
CDR3nt: TGTGCCAGCAGCCGCGGAACTAGCGGTTTCTCTGGGGCCAACGTCCTGACTTTC
CDR3aa: CASSRGTSGFSGANVLTF

d_gene: TRBD1
v_gene: TRBV29-1
abundance: NA
j_gene: TRBJ1-1
CDR3nt: TGCAGCGTTGTAAGGGACAGTGGGGACACTGAAGCTTTCTTT
CDR3aa: CSVVRDSGDTEAFF

d_gene: TRBD2
v_gene: TRBV5-1
abundance: NA
j_gene: TRBJ2-3
CDR3nt: TGCGCCAGCAGCTTGGTCGGCGCGGGAGTTGACGTTACGCAGTATTTT
CDR3aa: CASSLVGAGVDVTQYF

d_gene: NA
v_gene: TRBV7-2
abundance: NA
j_gene: TRBJ1-5
CDR3nt: TGTGCCAGCAGCTTGGACAGTTACAATCAGCCCCAGCATTTT
CDR3aa: CASSLDSYNQPQHF

d_gene: NA
v_gene: TRBV27
abundance: NA
j_gene: TRBJ2-1
CDR3nt: TGTGCCAGCAGTTTATCGTCGTGGGGGGACGGTGTACCCAATGAGCAGTTCTTC
CDR3aa: CASSLSSWGDGVPNEQFF

d_gene: NA
v_gene: TRBV30
abundance: NA
j_gene: TRBJ2-5
CDR3nt: TGTGCCTGGAGGGGGAGACAGACGCAAGAGACCCAGTACTTC
CDR3aa: CAWRGRQTQETQYF

d_gene: NA
v_gene: TRBV18
abundance: NA
j_gene: TRBJ2-5
CDR3nt: TGTGCCAGCTCACCTTTAGAGACCCAGTACTTC
CDR3aa: CASSPLETQYF

d_gene: NA
v_gene: TRBV5-5
abundance: NA
j_gene: TRBJ2-7
CDR3nt: TGTGCCAGCAGCTTTGGACACCTTAGGCAATCCCCCTACGAGCAGTACTTC
CDR3aa: CASSFGHLRQSPYEQYF

d_gene: NA
v_gene: TRBV6-4
abundance: NA
j_gene: TRBJ2-2
CDR3nt: TGTGCCAGCAGTCAGGGCTACACCGGGGAGCTGTTTTTT
CDR3aa: CASSQGYTGELFF

d_gene: TRBD1
v_gene: TRBV7-9
abundance: NA
j_gene: TRBJ1-1
CDR3nt: TGTGCCAGCAGCTTAGGAGCCGGACAGGGTGTGGTGGCTTTCTTT
CDR3aa: CASSLGAGQGVVAFF